The T cell receptor beta chain described here comes from a study of monozygotic twins with inflammatory bowel disease (dated by TCRdb to 2018 to 2020). About the study as a whole: In total, about 30 monozygotic twin pairs made up the full study: 19 Danish pairs, all IBD-discordant, plus nine German pairs, of which four were IBD-concordant and five were IBD-discordant. Disease-associated traits were sought mainly through comparisons between IBD patients and their genetically identical healthy co-twins within discordant pairs. Each individual had, on average, about 151 000 unique TCRalpha sequences and 181 000 unique TCRbeta sequences available for analysis.

The library relied on 5' RACE. Preparation of each TCR library used 3,500 to 4,500 ng of total RNA. For each sample, cDNA was synthesized in eight separate reactions using SMARTScribe reverse transcriptase. During cDNA synthesis, template switching was used to introduce unique molecular identifiers that contained a 6-nucleotide sample barcode. TCRalpha and TCRbeta cDNA was amplified in two nested PCRs of roughly 17 and 9 cycles, and bead purification was carried out after each PCR. Before amplification, the cDNA was treated with uracil DNA-glycosylase and purified using the QIAquick PCR purification kit. The second PCR added Illumina TruSeq-compatible adapters along with sample-specific barcodes. TapeStation and Qubit were used to check library quality and concentration, and roughly 5 ng of each library went into the pool. Sequencing of pooled libraries was carried out on an Illumina HiSeq2500 single-index Rapid Run using 2 x 100 bp reads and custom sequencing primers. The paper's data handling went like this. MiGEC version 1.2.6 was used for UMI-based consensus assembly to correct PCR and sequencing errors. MiXCR version 2.1.1 was used to carry out V(D)J alignment, clonotype assembly and CDR3 extraction. Gene usage, clonotype sharing and MAIT/NKT TCR abundance were normalised by analysing the top 1000, 10 000 and 20 000 clonotypes per sample. Diversity was computed as the inverse Simpson index with the vegan R package after downsampling to 27 000 UMIs. Paired Mann-Whitney U tests were applied to discordant twin pairs, and Benjamini-Hochberg correction was used for multiple testing. The reads underwent TCRdb reprocessing, giving one record for each CDR3 protein sequence and no DNA. These V and J calls are TCRdb output, not the study's own analysis. The table of this sample itemizes approximately 150,000 distinct CDR3 sequences. The top ten clonotypes cover less than 7.5% of the sample.

Results the study describes overall, beyond this receptor: Concordant and discordant twins showed no difference in repertoire similarity, possibly because of limited statistical power. No single strong signal or clonotype linked to IBD turned up in the results, so the idea that one exists was not supported. Differing immunosuppressive treatments among patients may have added background noise and inter-individual variability to the repertoires. Compared with healthy twins, IBD patients had fewer clonotypes in common with other individuals, a difference most pronounced in patients showing signs of disease activity. A decrease in TCRbeta repertoire diversity, as measured by inverse Simpson index, was observed in IBD patients compared with their healthy co-twins. Different T cell subtypes could not be distinguished in the analysis.

On this clonotype: Its antigen remains unidentified.

From each donor, a roughly 2.5 ml peripheral blood sample was collected into PAXgene tubes and stored at -80 degrees C. Without any T cell sorting, total RNA was extracted from whole blood using the PAXgene blood miRNA kit on an automated QIAcube. Peripheral blood from monozygotic twin pairs who were concordant or discordant for inflammatory bowel disease underwent deep TCRalpha and TCRbeta repertoire profiling using unique molecular barcoding. Smoking habits were recorded for all twin pairs, and each individual was classified as a current, former or never smoker. The CDR3 runs 13 residues from the cysteine to the phenylalanine. Only the protein is on record. From a lookup of the germline V gene (reference sequence), CDR1 and CDR2 are DFQATT and SNEGSKA.

The V and J genes are TRBV20-1 and TRBJ1-1; without DNA, the TCRdb call of TRBD1 cannot be checked. The sequencing input was blood. The receptor comes from a human donor with ulcerative colitis or Crohn's disease, or a healthy co-twin of an affected twin (not recorded which). The CDR3 here reads CSASLGAVTEAFF.